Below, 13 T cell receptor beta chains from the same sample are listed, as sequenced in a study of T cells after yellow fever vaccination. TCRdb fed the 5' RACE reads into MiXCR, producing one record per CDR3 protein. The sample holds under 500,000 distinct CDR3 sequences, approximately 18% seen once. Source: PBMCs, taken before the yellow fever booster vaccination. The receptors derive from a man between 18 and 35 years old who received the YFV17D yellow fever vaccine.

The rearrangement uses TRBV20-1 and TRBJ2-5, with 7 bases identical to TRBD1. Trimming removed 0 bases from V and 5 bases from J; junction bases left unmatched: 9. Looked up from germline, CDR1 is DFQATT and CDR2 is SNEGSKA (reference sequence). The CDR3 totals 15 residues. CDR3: CSARDYETGTETQYF. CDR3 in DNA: TGCAGTGCTAGAGATTATGAGACAGGGACGGAGACCCAGTACTTC.

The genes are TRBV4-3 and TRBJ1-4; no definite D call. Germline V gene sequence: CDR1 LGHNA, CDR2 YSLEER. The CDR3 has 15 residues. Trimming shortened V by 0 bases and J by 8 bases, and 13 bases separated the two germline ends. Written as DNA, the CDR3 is TGCGCCAGCAGCCAAGAAGGCGTAAGAAAAGAAAAACTGTTTTTT. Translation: CASSQEGVRKEKLFF.

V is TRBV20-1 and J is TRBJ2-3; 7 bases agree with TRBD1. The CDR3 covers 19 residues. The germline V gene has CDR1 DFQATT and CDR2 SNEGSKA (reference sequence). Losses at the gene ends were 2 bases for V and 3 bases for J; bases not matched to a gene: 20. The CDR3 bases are TGCAGTGCTAGACCCGAGGGATCGCGGACAGGCACAGCGACAGATACGCAGTATTTT. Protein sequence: CSARPEGSRTGTATDTQYF.

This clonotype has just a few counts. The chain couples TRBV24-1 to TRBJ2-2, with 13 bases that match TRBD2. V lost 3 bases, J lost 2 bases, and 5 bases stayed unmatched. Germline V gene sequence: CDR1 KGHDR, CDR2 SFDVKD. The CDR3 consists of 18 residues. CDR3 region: CATSDRLAGGVNTGELFF. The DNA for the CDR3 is TGTGCCACCAGTGATCGACTAGCGGGGGGCGTCAACACCGGGGAGCTGTTTTTT.

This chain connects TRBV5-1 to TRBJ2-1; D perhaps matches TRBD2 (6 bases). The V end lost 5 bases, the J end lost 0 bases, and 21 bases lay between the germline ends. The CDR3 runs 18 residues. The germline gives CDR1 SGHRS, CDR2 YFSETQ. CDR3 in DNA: TGCGCCAGCAGAGGGATGGCGGGGACCGCGAGCTCCTACAATGAGCAGTTCTTC. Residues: CASRGMAGTASSYNEQFF. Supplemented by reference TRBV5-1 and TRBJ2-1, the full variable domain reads KAGVTQTPRYLIKTRGQQVTLSCSPISGHRSVSWYQQTPGQGLQFLFEYFSETQRNKGNFPGRFSGRQFSNSRSEMNVSTLELGDSALYLCASRGMAGTASSYNEQFFGPGTRLTVL.

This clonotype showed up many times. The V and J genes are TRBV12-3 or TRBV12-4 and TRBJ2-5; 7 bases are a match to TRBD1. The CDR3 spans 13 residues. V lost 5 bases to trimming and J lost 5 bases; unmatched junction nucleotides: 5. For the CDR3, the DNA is TGTGCCAGCAGTCCAACAGGGGCGGAGACCCAGTACTTC. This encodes CASSPTGAETQYF.

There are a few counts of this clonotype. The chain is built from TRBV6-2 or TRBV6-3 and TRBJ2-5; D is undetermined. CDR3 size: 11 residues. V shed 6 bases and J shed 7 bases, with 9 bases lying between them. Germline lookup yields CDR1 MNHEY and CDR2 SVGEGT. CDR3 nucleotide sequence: TGTGCCAGCAGAAGAGGCGGGACCCAGTACTTC. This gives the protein CASRRGGTQYF.

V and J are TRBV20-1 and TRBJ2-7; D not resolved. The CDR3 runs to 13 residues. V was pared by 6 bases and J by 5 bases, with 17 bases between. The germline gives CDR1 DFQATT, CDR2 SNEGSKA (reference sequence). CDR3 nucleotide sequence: TGCAGTGCGGTTATAAGGGCTAGAGACGAGCAGTACTTC. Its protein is CSAVIRARDEQYF.

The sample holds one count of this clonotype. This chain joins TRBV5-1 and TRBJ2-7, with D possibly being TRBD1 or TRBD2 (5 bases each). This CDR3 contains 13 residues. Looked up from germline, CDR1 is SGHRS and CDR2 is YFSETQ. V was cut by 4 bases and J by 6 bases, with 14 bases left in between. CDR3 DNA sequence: TGCGCCAGCAGCCCGGGACCCCTCGGCGAGCAGTACTTC. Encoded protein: CASSPGPLGEQYF.

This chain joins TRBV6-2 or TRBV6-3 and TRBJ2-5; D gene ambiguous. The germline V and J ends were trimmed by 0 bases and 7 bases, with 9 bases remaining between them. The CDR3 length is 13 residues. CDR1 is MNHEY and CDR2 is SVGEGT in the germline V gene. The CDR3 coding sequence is TGTGCCAGCAGTTACTCGATCCAGAGGACCCAGTACTTC. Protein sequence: CASSYSIQRTQYF.

The CDR3 loop reads CASKINYGYTF. CDR3 in DNA: TGTGCCAGCAAGATCAACTATGGCTACACCTTC. The rearrangement links TRBV6-1 to TRBJ1-2; D not resolved. The V gene's germline CDR1 is MNHNS and CDR2 SASEGT. Trimming stripped 7 bases from V and 2 bases from J, with 5 bases between. The CDR3 has 11 residues.

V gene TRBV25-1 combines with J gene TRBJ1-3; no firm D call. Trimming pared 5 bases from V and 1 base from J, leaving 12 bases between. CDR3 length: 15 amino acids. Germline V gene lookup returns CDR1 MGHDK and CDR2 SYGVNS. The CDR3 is CASSPPGRSGNTIYF. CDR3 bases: TGTGCCAGCAGTCCCCCGGGGAGGTCTGGAAACACCATATATTTT.

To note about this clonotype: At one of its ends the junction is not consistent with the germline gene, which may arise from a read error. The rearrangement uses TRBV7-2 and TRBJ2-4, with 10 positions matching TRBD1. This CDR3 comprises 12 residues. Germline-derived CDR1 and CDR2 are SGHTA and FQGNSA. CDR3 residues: CASSARQGAQCF. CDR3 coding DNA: TGTGCCAGCAGCGCCAGACAGGGGGCCCAATGCTTC.